The next 28 T cell receptor beta chains were all read from a single sample in a study of TIL therapy for anti-PD-1-resistant metastatic lung cancer. The libraries were made with immunoSEQ v3. The protocol was immunoSEQ multiplex PCR, while the TCRdb copy is restricted to in-frame clones and leaves out a portion. The sample contains tens of thousands of clones, 60% to 80% of which appear only once. Time point given: pre-treatment sample, taken before nivolumab and TIL therapy. This material consisted of blood, taken at baseline. The origin of the receptors is a woman between 30 and 79 years old with non-small cell lung cancer.

The chain employs TRBV7-7 and TRBJ2-5; perhaps TRBD1 as D (5 bases). The CDR3 runs to 13 residues. In germline, CDR1 is SSHAT, CDR2 FNYEAQ (reference sequence). Trimming stripped 8 bases from V and 5 bases from J, with 15 bases between. The CDR3 protein is CASRRALGETQYF. The CDR3 DNA is TGTGCCAGCCGCAGGGCACTTGGGGAGACCCAGTACTTC.

V usage is TRBV7-9 and J usage is TRBJ2-7; the D gene could be TRBD1 or TRBD2 (6 bases each). The CDR3 contains 15 residues. Trimming took off 2 bases at V and 4 bases at J, with 15 bases between the two ends. Germline assignment: CDR1 SEHNR and CDR2 FQNEAQ (reference sequence). CDR3 nucleotides: TGTGCCAGCAGCTTAATAGGGGGGAAGACGTACGAGCAGTACTTC. It translates to CASSLIGGKTYEQYF.

The chain employs TRBV28 and TRBJ1-1; D gene uncertain. Germline V gives CDR1 MDHEN, CDR2 SYDVKM. This CDR3 is 12 amino acids long. V dropped 6 bases and J dropped 8 bases, with 13 bases sitting between them. This chain's CDR3 is CASSQQTPEAFF. CDR3 in DNA: TGTGCCAGCAGCCAACAGACCCCAGAAGCTTTCTTT.

The V and J genes are TRBV5-1 and TRBJ1-2, with a weak D call TRBD1 (5 bases). Germline V CDR1 and CDR2: SGHRS, YFSETQ. The V end lost 4 bases, the J end lost 6 bases, and 10 bases lay between the germline ends. The CDR3 is 12 amino acids. The CDR3: CASSVQGDGYTF. CDR3 nucleotide sequence: TGCGCCAGCAGCGTCCAGGGAGATGGCTACACCTTC.

This chain joins TRBV7-6 and TRBJ2-3; no definite D call. V lost 6 bases and J 4 bases, leaving 14 bases between the germline ends. CDR1 and CDR2 (germline): SGHVS, FNYEAQ. CDR3 length: 14 residues. The CDR3 here is CASSFRNRADTQYF. CDR3 bases: TGTGCCAGCAGTTTCCGAAATAGGGCAGATACGCAGTATTTT.

The gene calls are TRBV10-3 and TRBJ2-6; D tentatively fits TRBD1 or TRBD2 (5 bases each). Germline CDR1 ENHRY, CDR2 SYGVKD. The length of the CDR3 is 19 residues. V gave up 0 bases and J gave up 2 bases, with 17 bases separating them. CDR3 loop: CAISESTRGPEAGANVLTF. Written as DNA, the CDR3 is TGTGCCATCAGTGAGTCGACAAGGGGACCGGAAGCTGGGGCCAACGTCCTGACTTTC.

The chain joins TRBV27 to TRBJ1-2; TRBD1 might be the D (5 bases). The germline V and J ends were trimmed by 3 bases and 1 base, with 18 bases remaining between them. This CDR3 contains 17 residues. The germline CDR1 and CDR2 sequences are MNHEY and SMNVEV (reference sequence). The CDR3 is CASSLGGTARFNYGYTF. In DNA form, the CDR3 reads TGTGCCAGCAGTTTGGGCGGGACGGCACGTTTTAACTATGGCTACACCTTC.

The V gene is TRBV5-1, the J gene TRBJ2-3; TRBD1 matches 7 bases. V shed 9 bases, J shed 4 bases, and the junction held 14 bases outside the gene matches. This CDR3 spans 15 amino acids. Germline V gives CDR1 SGHRS, CDR2 YFSETQ. The CDR3 spells CATATGTAFADTQYF. As DNA, the CDR3 is TGCGCCACCGCGACCGGGACAGCCTTTGCAGATACGCAGTATTTT.

The chain is built from TRBV7-2 and TRBJ2-1; D gene ambiguous. The V and J ends lost 1 base and 9 bases respectively, with 16 bases between them. The CDR3 runs 15 residues. CDR1 and CDR2 (germline): SGHTA, FQGNSA. The CDR3 bases are TGTGCCAGCAGCTTAGGCCGTCTCACTTCGGGTGAGCAGTTCTTC. Translation: CASSLGRLTSGEQFF.

The rearrangement joins TRBV5-4 to TRBJ1-5; 8 bases align to TRBD1. Trimming cost V 4 bases and J 9 bases; bases outside gene matches: 18. The CDR3 is 17 amino acids. The germline V gene has CDR1 SGHNT and CDR2 YYREEE (reference sequence). CDR3 sequence reads: CASSPDKTGDRSWPQHF. In DNA form, the CDR3 reads TGTGCCAGCAGCCCGGATAAGACAGGGGACCGGAGCTGGCCCCAGCATTTT.

This clone was counted only a few times. The CDR3 coding sequence is TGTGCCAGCAGCCCCAATTGGGGAGCTGGCACTGAAGCTTTCTTT. Residues: CASSPNWGAGTEAFF. The chain has TRBV7-8 and TRBJ1-1; no definite D call. V gave up 5 bases and J gave up 4 bases, with 17 bases separating them. Germline assignment: CDR1 SGHVS and CDR2 FQNEAQ. CDR3 size: 15 residues.

The V call is TRBV9, the J call TRBJ2-4, with D possibly TRBD2 on 5 matching bases. The CDR3 has 15 residues. Between the trimmed V and J ends, which lost 0 bases and 1 base, there was a span of 8 bases. Per the germline V gene, CDR1 is SGDLS and CDR2 is YYNGEE. CDR3 protein: CASSVVPGAKNIQYF. The CDR3 nucleotides are TGTGCCAGCAGCGTAGTACCGGGGGCCAAAAACATTCAGTACTTC.

The sample holds one count of this clone. The CDR3 reads CSVDRQGSGANVLTF. The CDR3 coding sequence is TGCAGCGTTGATAGACAGGGCTCTGGGGCCAACGTCCTGACTTTC. The chain couples TRBV29-1 to TRBJ2-6; 7 bases line up with TRBD1. Trimming cost V 3 bases and J 0 bases; bases outside gene matches: 2. Germline V lookup: CDR1 SQVTM, CDR2 ANQGSEA. The CDR3 totals 15 residues.

This clone was counted between two and nine times. The chain recombines TRBV2 with TRBJ1-5; no reliable D call. V was pared by 4 bases and J by 6 bases, with 16 bases between. The CDR3 consists of 15 residues. CDR1 SNHLY and CDR2 FYNNEI come from the germline V gene. CDR3 coding DNA: TGTGCCAGCAGTGGACGGCAGAGTGCAGGTCAGCCCCAGCATTTT. Translated: CASSGRQSAGQPQHF.

In DNA form, the CDR3 reads TGTGCCACCAGCAGAGATCTAACTAAGACCTACGAGCAGTACTTC. As protein: CATSRDLTKTYEQYF. The rearrangement uses TRBV15 and TRBJ2-7; D remains ambiguous. The CDR3 extends over 15 amino acids. V was shortened by 0 bases and J by 2 bases, with 11 bases between the two germline ends. CDR1 is LNHNV, CDR2 YYDKDF, per germline (reference sequence).

The chain's CDR3 is CASRKSGSTQETQYF. Here the CDR3 DNA reads TGTGCCAGCAGGAAAAGCGGGAGTACCCAAGAGACCCAGTACTTC. This chain connects TRBV6-6 to TRBJ2-5; 8 bases match TRBD2. The J segment lost 1 base and the V segment lost 6 bases, leaving 7 bases of the junction unmatched. The germline V gene encodes CDR1 MNHNY and CDR2 SVGAGI (reference sequence). The CDR3 is made up of 15 amino acids.

The chain uses TRBV6-5 and TRBJ2-1; 11 nucleotides match TRBD2. Unmatched junction bases numbered 1, after V lost 3 bases and J lost 0 bases. The germline V gene has CDR1 MNHEY and CDR2 SVGAGI. This CDR3 has 16 amino acids. The CDR3 here is CASSYSGRGSYNEQFF. The CDR3 coding sequence is TGTGCCAGCAGTTATAGCGGGAGGGGCTCCTACAATGAGCAGTTCTTC.

The rearrangement joins TRBV7-9 to TRBJ1-2; 7 nucleotides align to TRBD1. Trimming at V came to 5 bases and at J to 4 bases, leaving 7 bases not matched to a gene. The CDR3 totals 14 residues. The germline CDR1 and CDR2 sequences are SEHNR and FQNEAQ (reference sequence). The CDR3 DNA follows: TGTGCCAGCAGCACCTTCCGGGACAGCTATGGCTACACCTTC. It translates to CASSTFRDSYGYTF.

The V call is TRBV4-1, the J call TRBJ2-5; 12 nucleotides line up with TRBD2. Germline V lookup: CDR1 MGHRA, CDR2 YSYEKL. The J segment lost 3 bases and the V segment lost 3 bases, leaving 8 bases of the junction unmatched. This CDR3 is 17 amino acids long. CDR3: CASSHPRLAGVEETQYF. In nucleotides, the CDR3 is TGCGCCAGCAGCCACCCTAGACTAGCGGGAGTCGAAGAGACCCAGTACTTC.

The rearrangement links TRBV7-9 to TRBJ2-1; D is uncertain. Germline CDR1 is SEHNR and CDR2 is FQNEAQ (reference sequence). The V and J ends lost 1 base and 10 bases respectively, with 14 bases between them. This CDR3 has 14 residues. The CDR3 loop is CASSLGFGRGEQFF. In DNA, the CDR3 is TGTGCCAGCAGCTTAGGTTTCGGGCGTGGCGAGCAGTTCTTC.

CDR3 sequence (DNA): TGCAGCGTTGAACAAGCCCTGACAGTTAACACTGAAGCTTTCTTT. It translates to CSVEQALTVNTEAFF. This chain joins TRBV29-1 and TRBJ1-1; D perhaps matches TRBD1 (5 bases). Germline V CDR1 and CDR2: SQVTM, ANQGSEA. V lost 2 bases and J 2 bases, leaving 15 bases between the germline ends. This CDR3 is built from 15 residues.

The genes are TRBV30 and TRBJ2-7, with 12 bases lining up with TRBD2. Germline CDR1 is GTSNPN and CDR2 is SVGIG (reference sequence). The J segment lost 6 bases and the V segment lost 2 bases, leaving 5 bases of the junction unmatched. The CDR3 covers 14 residues. The CDR3 spells CAWSSSGRASEQYF. CDR3 DNA: TGTGCCTGGAGTTCTAGCGGGAGGGCCTCCGAGCAGTACTTC.

The rearrangement links TRBV6-1 to TRBJ1-1; D remains ambiguous. Germline CDR1 is MNHNS and CDR2 is SASEGT. The CDR3 sequence is 14 residues long. Trimming cost V 0 bases and J 11 bases, with 16 bases left between them. The CDR3 is CASSEAGGVQRAFF. In DNA form, the CDR3 reads TGTGCCAGCAGTGAAGCGGGTGGGGTACAGAGGGCTTTCTTT.

This rearrangement joins TRBV6-1 to TRBJ1-5; the D gene is possibly TRBD1 (6 bases). V gave up 2 bases and J gave up 7 bases, with 15 bases separating them. The CDR3 covers 15 residues. Germline values: CDR1 MNHNS, CDR2 SASEGT. The CDR3 sequence: CASSERQGMGQPQHF. CDR3 in DNA: TGTGCCAGCAGTGAAAGGCAGGGGATGGGACAGCCCCAGCATTTT.

The chain has TRBV29-1 and TRBJ2-3; D is possibly TRBD1 (6 bases). The CDR3 has 12 amino acids. CDR1 is SQVTM, CDR2 ANQGSEA, per germline. Trimming shortened V by 6 bases and J by 2 bases, and 9 bases separated the two germline ends. The CDR3 reads CSVGQTTDTQYF. CDR3 sequence (DNA): TGCAGCGTCGGACAGACCACAGATACGCAGTATTTT.

As to this clone: One end of the junction does not line up with germline, which may come from a read error. V gene TRBV6-1 combines with J gene TRBJ2-1; TRBD2 matches at 9 bases. The germline CDR1 and CDR2 sequences are MNHNS and SASEGT. The CDR3 has 15 residues. The CDR3 here is CASREAGGSYNEQFF. The DNA for the CDR3 is TGTGCCAGCAGGGAAGCGGGAGGCTCCTACAATGAGCAGTTCTTC.

The chain recombines TRBV28 with TRBJ1-1; possibly TRBD1 for D (5 bases). In germline, CDR1 is MDHEN, CDR2 SYDVKM. The CDR3 is 14 amino acids. V lost 8 bases to trimming and J lost 0 bases, with 13 bases between them. The CDR3 protein is CASREDKLNTEAFF. The CDR3 DNA reads as TGTGCCAGCCGCGAGGACAAGCTGAACACTGAAGCTTTCTTT.

The rearrangement joins TRBV19 to TRBJ1-1; 11 bases line up with TRBD1. This CDR3 region has 16 residues. Germline loops: CDR1 LNHDA, CDR2 SQIVND (reference sequence). Trimming removed 3 bases from V and 0 bases from J; junction bases left unmatched: 3. CDR3 amino acids: CASSIRTGGLNTEAFF. The CDR3 coding sequence is TGTGCCAGTAGTATCCGGACAGGGGGCCTGAACACTGAAGCTTTCTTT.